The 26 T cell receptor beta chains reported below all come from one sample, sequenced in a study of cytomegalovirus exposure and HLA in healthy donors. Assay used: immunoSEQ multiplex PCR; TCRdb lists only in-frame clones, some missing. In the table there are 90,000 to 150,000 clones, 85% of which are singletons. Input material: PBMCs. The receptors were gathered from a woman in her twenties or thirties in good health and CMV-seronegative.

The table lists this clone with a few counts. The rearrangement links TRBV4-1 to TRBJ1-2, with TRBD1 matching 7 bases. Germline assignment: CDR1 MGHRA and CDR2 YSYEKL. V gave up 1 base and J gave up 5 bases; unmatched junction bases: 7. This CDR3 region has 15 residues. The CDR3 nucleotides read TGCGCCAGCAGCCAAGGTCCGGGACAGAGTTATGGCTACACCTTC. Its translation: CASSQGPGQSYGYTF.

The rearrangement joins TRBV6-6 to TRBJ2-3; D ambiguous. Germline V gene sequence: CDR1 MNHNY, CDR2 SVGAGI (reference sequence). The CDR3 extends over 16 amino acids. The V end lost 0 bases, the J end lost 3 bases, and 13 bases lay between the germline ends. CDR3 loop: CASSYSGREVTDTQYF. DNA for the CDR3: TGTGCCAGCAGTTACTCGGGCCGCGAAGTGACAGATACGCAGTATTTT.

CDR3 protein: CAWTGGAETQYF. The CDR3 bases are TGTGCCTGGACCGGGGGGGCAGAGACCCAGTACTTC. V usage is TRBV30 and J usage is TRBJ2-5, with 8 bases matching TRBD2. Germline CDR1 GTSNPN, CDR2 SVGIG (reference sequence). J was trimmed by 4 bases and V by 4 bases; bases with no gene match: 2. The CDR3 spans 12 residues.

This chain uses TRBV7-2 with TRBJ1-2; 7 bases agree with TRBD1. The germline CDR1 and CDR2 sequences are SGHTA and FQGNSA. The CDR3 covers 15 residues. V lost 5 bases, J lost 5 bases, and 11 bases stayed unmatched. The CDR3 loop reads CASSPRDSEGYGYTF. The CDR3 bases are TGTGCCAGCAGCCCCCGGGACAGCGAGGGATATGGCTACACCTTC.

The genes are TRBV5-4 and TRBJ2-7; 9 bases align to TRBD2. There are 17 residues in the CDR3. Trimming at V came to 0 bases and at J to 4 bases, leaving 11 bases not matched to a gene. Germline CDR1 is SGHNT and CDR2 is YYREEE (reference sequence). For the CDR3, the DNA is TGTGCCAGCAGCTTGGGCAATGGGCGGGGGGGTAAGTACGAGCAGTACTTC. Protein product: CASSLGNGRGGKYEQYF.

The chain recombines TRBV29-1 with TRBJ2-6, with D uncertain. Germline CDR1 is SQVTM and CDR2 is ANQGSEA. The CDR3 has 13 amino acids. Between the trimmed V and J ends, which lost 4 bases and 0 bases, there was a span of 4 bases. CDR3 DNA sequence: TGCAGCGTTGCAATCTCTGGGGCCAACGTCCTGACTTTC. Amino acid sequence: CSVAISGANVLTF.

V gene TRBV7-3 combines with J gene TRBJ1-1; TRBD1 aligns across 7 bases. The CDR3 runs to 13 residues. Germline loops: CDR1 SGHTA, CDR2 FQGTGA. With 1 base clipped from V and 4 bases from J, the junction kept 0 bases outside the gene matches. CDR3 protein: CASSLKGATEAFF. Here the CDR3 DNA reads TGTGCCAGCAGCTTAAAGGGGGCCACTGAAGCTTTCTTT.

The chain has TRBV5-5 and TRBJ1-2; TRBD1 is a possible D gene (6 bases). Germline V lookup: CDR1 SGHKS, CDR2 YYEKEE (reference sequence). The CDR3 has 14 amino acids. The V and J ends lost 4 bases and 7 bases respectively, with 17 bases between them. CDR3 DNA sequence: TGTGCCAGCAGCCCGGCCACAGGGACTAGTGGCTACACCTTC. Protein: CASSPATGTSGYTF. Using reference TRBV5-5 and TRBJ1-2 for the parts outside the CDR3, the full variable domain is DAGVTQSPTHLIKTRGQQVTLRCSPISGHKSVSWYQQVLGQGPQFIFQYYEKEERGRGNFPDRFSARQFPNYSSELNVNALLLGDSALYLCASSPATGTSGYTFGSGTRLTVV.

CDR3 nucleotide sequence: TGTGCCAGCAGCTTGGGAGGCAGGACCGAGCAGTACTTC. Its protein is CASSLGGRTEQYF. V is TRBV7-2 and J is TRBJ2-7; TRBD2 is a possible D gene (6 bases). V was shortened by 3 bases and J by 6 bases, with 12 bases between the two germline ends. CDR1 and CDR2 (germline): SGHTA, FQGNSA. This CDR3 is built from 13 residues.

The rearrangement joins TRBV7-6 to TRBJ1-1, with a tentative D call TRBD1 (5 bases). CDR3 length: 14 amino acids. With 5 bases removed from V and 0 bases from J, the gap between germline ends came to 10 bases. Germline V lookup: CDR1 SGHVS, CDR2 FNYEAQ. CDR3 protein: CASSLGHLNTEAFF. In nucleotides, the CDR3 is TGTGCCAGCAGCCTCGGACACCTGAACACTGAAGCTTTCTTT.

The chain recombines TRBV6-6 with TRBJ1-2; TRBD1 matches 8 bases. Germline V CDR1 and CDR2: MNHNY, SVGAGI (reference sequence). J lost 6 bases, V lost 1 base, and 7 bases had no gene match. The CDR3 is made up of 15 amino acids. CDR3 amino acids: CASSYFRPGGDGYTF. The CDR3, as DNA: TGTGCCAGCAGTTACTTCCGGCCAGGGGGCGATGGCTACACCTTC.

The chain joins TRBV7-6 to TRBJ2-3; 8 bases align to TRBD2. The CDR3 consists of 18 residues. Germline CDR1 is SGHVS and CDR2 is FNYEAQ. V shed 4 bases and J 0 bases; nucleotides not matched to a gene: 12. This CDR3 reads CASSSLGLAGTSTDTQYF. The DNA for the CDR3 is TGTGCCAGCAGCTCGCTAGGGTTAGCGGGGACTAGCACAGATACGCAGTATTTT.

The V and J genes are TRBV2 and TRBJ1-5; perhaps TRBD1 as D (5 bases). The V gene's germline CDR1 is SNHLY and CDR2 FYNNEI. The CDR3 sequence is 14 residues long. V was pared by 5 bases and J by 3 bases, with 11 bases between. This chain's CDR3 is CASSPGWDNQPQHF. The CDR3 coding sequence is TGTGCCAGCAGTCCAGGGTGGGACAATCAGCCCCAGCATTTT.

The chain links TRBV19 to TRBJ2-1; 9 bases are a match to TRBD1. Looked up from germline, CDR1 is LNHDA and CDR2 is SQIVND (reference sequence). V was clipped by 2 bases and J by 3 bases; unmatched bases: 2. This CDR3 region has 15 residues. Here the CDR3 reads CASSILTGGYNEQFF. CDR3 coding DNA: TGTGCCAGTAGTATACTGACAGGGGGCTACAATGAGCAGTTCTTC.

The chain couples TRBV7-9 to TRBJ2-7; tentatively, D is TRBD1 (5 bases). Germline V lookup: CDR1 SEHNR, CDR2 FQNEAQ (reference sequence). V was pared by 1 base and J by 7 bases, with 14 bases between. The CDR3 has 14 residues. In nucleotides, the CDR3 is TGTGCCAGCAGCTTAGAGAGCGCAGGGCTGGAGCAGTACTTC. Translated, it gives CASSLESAGLEQYF.

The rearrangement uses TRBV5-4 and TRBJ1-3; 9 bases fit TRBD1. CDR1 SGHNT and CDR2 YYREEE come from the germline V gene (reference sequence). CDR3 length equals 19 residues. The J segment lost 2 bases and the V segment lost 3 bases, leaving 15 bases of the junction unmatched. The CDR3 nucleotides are TGTGCCAGCAGCTCGGGGGCGGGACAGGGCTCTTTTCCTGGAAACACCATATATTTT. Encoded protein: CASSSGAGQGSFPGNTIYF.

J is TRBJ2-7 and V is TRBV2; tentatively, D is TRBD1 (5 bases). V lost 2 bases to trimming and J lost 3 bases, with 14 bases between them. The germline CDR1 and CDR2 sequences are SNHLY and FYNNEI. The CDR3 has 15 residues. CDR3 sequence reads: CASSESSGIIYEQYF. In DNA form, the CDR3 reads TGTGCCAGCAGTGAATCGTCAGGGATAATCTACGAGCAGTACTTC.

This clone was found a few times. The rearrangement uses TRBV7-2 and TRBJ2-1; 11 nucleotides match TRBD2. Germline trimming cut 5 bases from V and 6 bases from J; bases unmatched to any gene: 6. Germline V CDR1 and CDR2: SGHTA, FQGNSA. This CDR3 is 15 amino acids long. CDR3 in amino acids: CASSALAGDFNEQFF. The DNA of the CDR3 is TGTGCCAGCAGCGCACTAGCGGGGGACTTCAATGAGCAGTTCTTC.

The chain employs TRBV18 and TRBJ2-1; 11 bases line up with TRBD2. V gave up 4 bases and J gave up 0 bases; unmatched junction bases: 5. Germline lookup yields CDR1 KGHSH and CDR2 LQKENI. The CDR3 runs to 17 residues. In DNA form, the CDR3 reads TGTGCCAGCTCACGTGCTAGCGGGGGGAGCTCCTACAATGAGCAGTTCTTC. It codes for CASSRASGGSSYNEQFF.

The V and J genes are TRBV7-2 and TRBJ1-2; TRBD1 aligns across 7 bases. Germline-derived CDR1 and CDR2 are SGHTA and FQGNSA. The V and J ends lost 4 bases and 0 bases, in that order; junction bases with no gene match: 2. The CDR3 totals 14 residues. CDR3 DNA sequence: TGTGCCAGCAGCTCAGGGGGGTCTAACTATGGCTACACCTTC. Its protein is CASSSGGSNYGYTF.

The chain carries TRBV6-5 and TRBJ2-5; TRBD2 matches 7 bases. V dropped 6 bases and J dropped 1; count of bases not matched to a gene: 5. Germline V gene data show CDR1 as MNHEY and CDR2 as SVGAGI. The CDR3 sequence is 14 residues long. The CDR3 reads CASRPLAVQETQYF. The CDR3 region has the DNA TGTGCCAGCAGACCCCTAGCGGTCCAAGAGACCCAGTACTTC.

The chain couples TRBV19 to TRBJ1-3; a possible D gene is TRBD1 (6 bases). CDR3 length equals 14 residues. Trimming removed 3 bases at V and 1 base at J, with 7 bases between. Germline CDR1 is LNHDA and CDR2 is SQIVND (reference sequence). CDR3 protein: CASSMDRSGNTIYF. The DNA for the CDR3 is TGTGCCAGTAGTATGGACAGATCTGGAAACACCATATATTTT.

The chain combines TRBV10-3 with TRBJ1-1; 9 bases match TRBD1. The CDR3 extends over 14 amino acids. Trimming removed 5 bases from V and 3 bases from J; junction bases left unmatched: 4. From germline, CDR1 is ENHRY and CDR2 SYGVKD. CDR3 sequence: CAISKGQGDTEAFF. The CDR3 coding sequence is TGTGCCATCAGTAAGGGACAGGGAGACACTGAAGCTTTCTTT.

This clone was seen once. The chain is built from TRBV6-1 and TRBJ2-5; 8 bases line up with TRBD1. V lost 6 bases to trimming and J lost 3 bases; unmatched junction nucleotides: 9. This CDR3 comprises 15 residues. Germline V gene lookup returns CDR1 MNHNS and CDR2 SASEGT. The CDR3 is CASRKGQAVKETQYF. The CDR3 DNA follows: TGTGCCAGCAGGAAGGGACAGGCCGTGAAAGAGACCCAGTACTTC.

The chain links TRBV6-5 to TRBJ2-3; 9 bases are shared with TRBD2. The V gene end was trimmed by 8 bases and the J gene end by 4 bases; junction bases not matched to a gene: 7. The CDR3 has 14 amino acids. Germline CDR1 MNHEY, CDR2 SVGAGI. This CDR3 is CASGRGGRADTQYF. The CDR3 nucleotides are TGTGCCAGCGGGCGGGGGGGCCGCGCAGATACGCAGTATTTT.

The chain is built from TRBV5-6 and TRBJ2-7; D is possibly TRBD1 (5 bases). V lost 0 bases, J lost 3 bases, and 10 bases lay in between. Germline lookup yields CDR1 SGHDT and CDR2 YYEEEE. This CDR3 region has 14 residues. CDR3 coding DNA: TGTGCCAGCAGCTTGGTTAAGGGGCACTACGAGCAGTACTTC. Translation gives CASSLVKGHYEQYF.